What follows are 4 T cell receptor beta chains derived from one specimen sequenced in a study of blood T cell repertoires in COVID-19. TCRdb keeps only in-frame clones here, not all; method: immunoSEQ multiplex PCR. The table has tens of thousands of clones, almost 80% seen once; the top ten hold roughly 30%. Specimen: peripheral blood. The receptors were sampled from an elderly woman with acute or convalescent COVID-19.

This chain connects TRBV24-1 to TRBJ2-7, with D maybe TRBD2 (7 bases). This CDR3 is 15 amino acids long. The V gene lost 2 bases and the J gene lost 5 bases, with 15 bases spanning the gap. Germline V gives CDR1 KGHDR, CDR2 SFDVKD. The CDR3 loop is CATSDSRGGNDEQYF. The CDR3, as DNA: TGTGCCACCAGTGATTCCAGGGGAGGGAACGACGAGCAGTACTTC.

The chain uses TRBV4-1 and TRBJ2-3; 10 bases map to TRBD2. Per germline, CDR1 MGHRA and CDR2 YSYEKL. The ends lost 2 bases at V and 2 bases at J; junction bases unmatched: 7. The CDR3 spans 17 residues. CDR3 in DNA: TGCGCCAGCAGCCAATACCCTAGCGGGAGACCCACAGATACGCAGTATTTT. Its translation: CASSQYPSGRPTDTQYF.

The chain's CDR3 is CASSPSTVAGAFF. The DNA for the CDR3 is TGTGCCAGCAGCCCCTCAACCGTTGCCGGAGCTTTCTTT. The V and J genes are TRBV7-6 and TRBJ1-1, with D unresolved. The CDR3 totals 13 residues. Per germline, CDR1 SGHVS and CDR2 FNYEAQ. Trimming left V 5 bases short and J 10 bases short, with 17 bases between.

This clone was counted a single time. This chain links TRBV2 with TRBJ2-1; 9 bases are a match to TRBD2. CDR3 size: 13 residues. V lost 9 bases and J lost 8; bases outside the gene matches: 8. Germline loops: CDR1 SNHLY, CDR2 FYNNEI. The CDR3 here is CASGSGGIDEQFF. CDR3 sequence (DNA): TGTGCCAGTGGTAGCGGGGGTATCGATGAGCAGTTCTTC.